This is a list of T cell receptor beta chains from one sample in a study. TCRdb analysed the 5' RACE reads with MiXCR anew, one entry per CDR3 protein. The data hold some 62,000 distinct CDR3 sequences, with roughly 30% observed a single time. The material sequenced was tumor-infiltrating naive CD4+ T cells sorted from the breast tumor. The receptors derive from a female donor with breast cancer. Both conserved end residues are part of each CDR3.

v_call,cdr3_aa
TRBV5-1,CASSLVERGEQFF
TRBV12-3/TRBV12-4,CASSLVEGTGTQYF
TRBV19,CASSGVGGNTIYF
TRBV4-1,CASSQEGAKQETQYF
TRBV20-1,CSATRDRAFEQYF
TRBV5-4,CASRTGGKETQYF
TRBV10-3,CAISESTGQPQHF
TRBV5-1,CASTQGLAGGSSYEQYF
TRBV20-1,CSALGTGRRNGYTF
TRBV2,CASSKGQVSDQPQHF
TRBV5-1,CASSLGTTYNGQFF
TRBV20-1,CSAPIAGGQETQYF
TRBV7-2,CASSLERNEQFF
TRBV28,CASSFKSGHLGEQYF
TRBV24-1,CATSDRYEQFF